This TCR beta chain stems from a study of blood T cells in healthy people across ages. Overall study findings and caveats: Roughly linear age-related decline in beta diversity appeared, significant by age around 36. It was the long-lived donors that had more naive CD4+ cells and higher diversity than aged donors.

The V gene lost 5 bases and the J gene lost 6 bases, with 10 bases spanning the gap. Per germline, CDR1 SGHTA and CDR2 FQGNSA. CDR3 size: 12 residues. Combining a sample-barcoded 5' primer with a J-beta primer mix, a second PCR ran for roughly 7 to 12 cycles. All samples yielded 2.5 million or more CDR3-containing paired-end reads. TCRdb reanalysed the 5' RACE reads using MiXCR and keeps one entry per CDR3 protein. In the table there are about 720,000 distinct CDR3 sequences, about 25% of which are singletons. As concerns this clonotype: Its target is unknown.

This same sample was also taken into another study, of T cells of mothers and their children. This second study says: Compared with unrelated pairs, related mother-child pairs had slightly higher, non-significant overlap.

The chain is built from TRBV7-2 and TRBJ1-1; no clear D. This TCR was sampled from a boy between 10 and 17 years old in good health. The sequencing sample was made of blood. This chain's CDR3 is CASSVSQPEAFF. The CDR3 coding sequence is TGTGCCAGCAGCGTCAGCCAGCCTGAAGCTTTCTTT.